Listed below are T cell receptor beta chains from one sample, sequenced in a study of blood T cell repertoires in COVID-19. The data were produced by immunoSEQ multiplex PCR, yet TCRdb's version contains in-frame clones alone and is incomplete. Of about 240,000 clones in the sample, roughly nine tenths were seen once. The sample taken for sequencing was peripheral blood. These receptor sequences come from a man aged 60 to 69 who had recovered from COVID-19. CDR3s include the opening cysteine and the closing phenylalanine or tryptophan. Each record gives: CDR3 protein, CDR3 DNA, J gene, V gene, D gene, clone size. D genes are given only for firm matches. Only some rows state a clone size, as once, few, many or a class for expanded clones.

CDR3 protein: CASRPSGTGGGRTFF; CDR3 DNA: TGTGCCAGCAGACCTAGCGGGACAGGGGGGGGCCGGACGTTCTTC; J gene: TRBJ2-1; V gene: TRBV3-1/TRBV3-2; D gene: TRBD1; clone size: few
CDR3 protein: CASSTLPAGGNGYTF; CDR3 DNA: TGTGCCAGTAGTACCCTCCCCGCAGGGGGCAACGGCTACACCTTC; J gene: TRBJ1-2; V gene: TRBV19; D gene: TRBD1; clone size: few
CDR3 protein: CASSIGPGELFF; CDR3 DNA: TGTGCCAGTAGTATAGGGCCTGGGGAGCTGTTTTTT; J gene: TRBJ2-2; V gene: TRBV19; D gene: NA; clone size: few
CDR3 protein: CASSFQAVSYNEQFF; CDR3 DNA: TGTGCCAGCAGCTTTCAAGCGGTCTCCTACAATGAGCAGTTCTTC; J gene: TRBJ2-1; V gene: TRBV7-6; D gene: NA; clone size: NA
CDR3 protein: CASSPRGSGGTDTQYF; CDR3 DNA: TGTGCCAGCAGCCCCCGGGGTAGCGGGGGGACAGATACGCAGTATTTT; J gene: TRBJ2-3; V gene: TRBV11-3; D gene: TRBD2; clone size: NA
CDR3 protein: CASRDLLRGNTGELFF; CDR3 DNA: TGCGCCAGCAGGGACCTCCTTCGGGGGAACACCGGGGAGCTGTTTTTT; J gene: TRBJ2-2; V gene: TRBV10-2; D gene: NA; clone size: NA
CDR3 protein: CASSLSRDRGEQYF; CDR3 DNA: TGTGCCAGCAGTTTGAGCCGGGACAGGGGCGAGCAGTACTTC; J gene: TRBJ2-7; V gene: TRBV6-5; D gene: TRBD1; clone size: few
CDR3 protein: CASSDPGNGNTEAFF; CDR3 DNA: TGTGCCAGTAGTGACCCAGGGAATGGAAACACTGAAGCTTTCTTT; J gene: TRBJ1-1; V gene: TRBV19; D gene: NA; clone size: few
CDR3 protein: CASTQVATEQFF; CDR3 DNA: TGTGCCAGCACCCAGGTGGCAACTGAGCAGTTCTTC; J gene: TRBJ2-1; V gene: TRBV7-2; D gene: NA; clone size: NA
CDR3 protein: CASSQRGGYNSPLHF; CDR3 DNA: TGTGCCAGCAGCCAAAGGGGAGGTTATAATTCACCCCTCCACTTT; J gene: TRBJ1-6; V gene: TRBV11-2; D gene: NA; clone size: NA
CDR3 protein: CASSLASGGASSYNEQFF; CDR3 DNA: TGTGCCAGCAGCTTAGCTAGCGGGGGGGCCAGCTCCTACAATGAGCAGTTCTTC; J gene: TRBJ2-1; V gene: TRBV7-9; D gene: TRBD2; clone size: many
CDR3 protein: CASSRTGATDTQYF; CDR3 DNA: TGTGCCAGCAGCAGGACAGGGGCCACAGATACGCAGTATTTT; J gene: TRBJ2-3; V gene: TRBV6-5; D gene: TRBD1; clone size: NA
CDR3 protein: CASSPPGTRTEAFF; CDR3 DNA: TGTGCCAGCTCACCTCCGGGAACGAGGACTGAAGCTTTCTTT; J gene: TRBJ1-1; V gene: TRBV18; D gene: NA; clone size: NA
CDR3 protein: CASMTLSSGANVLTF; CDR3 DNA: TGTGCCAGCATGACTCTATCCTCTGGGGCCAACGTCCTGACTTTC; J gene: TRBJ2-6; V gene: TRBV6-5; D gene: NA; clone size: NA
CDR3 protein: CASSPARGGSYGYTF; CDR3 DNA: TGTGCCAGCTCACCAGCTCGGGGGGGCAGCTATGGCTACACCTTC; J gene: TRBJ1-2; V gene: TRBV18; D gene: NA; clone size: NA
CDR3 protein: CASSLVAGSDGELFF; CDR3 DNA: TGCGCCAGCAGCTTGGTTGCGGGATCGGACGGGGAGCTGTTTTTT; J gene: TRBJ2-2; V gene: TRBV5-1; D gene: NA; clone size: NA
CDR3 protein: CASSAFTSGGRDTQYF; CDR3 DNA: TGTGCCAGCAGCGCATTTACTAGCGGGGGGAGGGATACGCAGTATTTT; J gene: TRBJ2-3; V gene: TRBV9; D gene: TRBD2; clone size: NA
CDR3 protein: CASSPRRAKGTDTQYF; CDR3 DNA: TGTGCCAGCAGCCCTAGGAGGGCGAAGGGCACAGATACGCAGTATTTT; J gene: TRBJ2-3; V gene: TRBV7-6; D gene: NA; clone size: NA
CDR3 protein: CASSLRSTGELFF; CDR3 DNA: TGCGCCAGCAGCTTGAGGAGCACCGGGGAGCTGTTTTTT; J gene: TRBJ2-2; V gene: TRBV5-1; D gene: NA; clone size: NA
CDR3 protein: CASSQHSGGKGNTQYF; CDR3 DNA: TGTGCCAGCAGCCAACATAGCGGGGGGAAGGGAAATACGCAGTATTTT; J gene: TRBJ2-3; V gene: TRBV3-1/TRBV3-2; D gene: TRBD2; clone size: NA
CDR3 protein: CASSFSGGPLTDTQYF; CDR3 DNA: TGTGCCAGCAGCTTTAGCGGGGGGCCCCTCACAGATACGCAGTATTTT; J gene: TRBJ2-3; V gene: TRBV5-4; D gene: TRBD2; clone size: NA
CDR3 protein: CASSQMRQAANTGELFF; CDR3 DNA: TGCGCCAGCAGCCAAATGAGACAGGCCGCGAACACCGGGGAGCTGTTTTTT; J gene: TRBJ2-2; V gene: TRBV4-1; D gene: NA; clone size: NA
CDR3 protein: CASSAANGGARETQYF; CDR3 DNA: TGTGCCAGCAGTGCCGCTAACGGGGGGGCCCGAGAGACCCAGTACTTC; J gene: TRBJ2-5; V gene: TRBV6-1; D gene: TRBD2; clone size: NA
CDR3 protein: CASSFAIQRTGGDGYTF; CDR3 DNA: TGTGCCAGCAGCTTCGCGATTCAGCGGACAGGGGGCGATGGCTACACCTTC; J gene: TRBJ1-2; V gene: TRBV12-1; D gene: NA; clone size: once
CDR3 protein: CASSSLQGLVGYTF; CDR3 DNA: TGTGCCAGCAGCTCGTTGCAGGGGTTGGTCGGCTACACCTTC; J gene: TRBJ1-2; V gene: TRBV7-2; D gene: NA; clone size: NA
CDR3 protein: CASTGREGANVLTF; CDR3 DNA: TGTGCCAGCACCGGCAGGGAAGGGGCCAACGTCCTGACTTTC; J gene: TRBJ2-6; V gene: TRBV6-5; D gene: NA; clone size: NA
CDR3 protein: CASSPADGTRLYF; CDR3 DNA: TGTGCCAGCTCACCTGCGGATGGGACTAGGTTGTATTTT; J gene: TRBJ2-3; V gene: TRBV18; D gene: TRBD2; clone size: NA
CDR3 protein: CASSYSTDTNYGYTF; CDR3 DNA: TGTGCCAGCAGTTACTCGACAGATACTAACTATGGCTACACCTTC; J gene: TRBJ1-2; V gene: TRBV6-5; D gene: NA; clone size: NA
CDR3 protein: CATSRVGHAPNSPLHF; CDR3 DNA: TGTGCCACCAGCAGAGTTGGACACGCTCCTAATTCACCCCTCCACTTT; J gene: TRBJ1-6; V gene: TRBV15; D gene: NA; clone size: NA
CDR3 protein: CSVVEGALSTDTQYF; CDR3 DNA: TGCAGCGTTGTGGAGGGGGCGCTTAGCACAGATACGCAGTATTTT; J gene: TRBJ2-3; V gene: TRBV29-1; D gene: NA; clone size: NA
CDR3 protein: CAWSPQGYEQFF; CDR3 DNA: TGTGCCTGGAGCCCTCAGGGTTATGAGCAGTTCTTC; J gene: TRBJ2-1; V gene: TRBV30; D gene: NA; clone size: NA
CDR3 protein: CASSQAQGPGNTIYF; CDR3 DNA: TGTGCCAGCAGCCAGGCGCAGGGTCCTGGAAACACCATATATTTT; J gene: TRBJ1-3; V gene: TRBV3-1/TRBV3-2; D gene: NA; clone size: NA
CDR3 protein: CASSHSDRVPEAFF; CDR3 DNA: TGTGCCAGCAGCCACTCAGACAGGGTCCCTGAAGCTTTCTTT; J gene: TRBJ1-1; V gene: TRBV3-1/TRBV3-2; D gene: TRBD1; clone size: few
CDR3 protein: CASSQTATEGNTIYF; CDR3 DNA: TGTGCCAGCAGTCAAACCGCGACGGAGGGAAACACCATATATTTT; J gene: TRBJ1-3; V gene: TRBV6-5; D gene: NA; clone size: once